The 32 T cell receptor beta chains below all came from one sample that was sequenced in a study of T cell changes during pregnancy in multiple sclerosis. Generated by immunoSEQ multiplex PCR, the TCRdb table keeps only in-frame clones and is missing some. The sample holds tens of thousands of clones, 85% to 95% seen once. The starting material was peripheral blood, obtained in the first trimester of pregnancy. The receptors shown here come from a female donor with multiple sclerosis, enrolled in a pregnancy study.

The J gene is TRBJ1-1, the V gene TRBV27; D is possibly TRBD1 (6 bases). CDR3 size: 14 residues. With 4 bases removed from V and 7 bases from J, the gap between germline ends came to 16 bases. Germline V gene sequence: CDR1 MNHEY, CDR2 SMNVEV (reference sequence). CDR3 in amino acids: CASSSFDRILEAFF. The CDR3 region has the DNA TGTGCCAGCAGTTCATTCGACAGGATACTTGAAGCTTTCTTT.

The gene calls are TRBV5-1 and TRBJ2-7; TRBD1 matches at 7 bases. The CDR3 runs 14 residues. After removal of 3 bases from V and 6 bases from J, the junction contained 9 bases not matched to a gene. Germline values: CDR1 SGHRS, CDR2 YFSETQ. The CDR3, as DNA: TGCGCCAGCAGCTCGGGACAGATAGCTGCCGAGCAGTACTTC. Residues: CASSSGQIAAEQYF.

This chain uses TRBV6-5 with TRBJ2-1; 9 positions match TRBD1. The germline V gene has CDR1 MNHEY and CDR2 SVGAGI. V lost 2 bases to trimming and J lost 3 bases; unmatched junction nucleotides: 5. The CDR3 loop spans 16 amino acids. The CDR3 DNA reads TGTGCCAGCAGTTACAGGCCGACAGGGGGCTACAATGAGCAGTTCTTC. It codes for CASSYRPTGGYNEQFF.

The CDR3 loop reads CASSLPAGAYEQYF. DNA of the CDR3: TGTGCCAGCAGTTTACCCGCGGGAGCTTACGAGCAGTACTTC. The chain has TRBV28 and TRBJ2-7; 7 positions agree with TRBD2. Germline V gives CDR1 MDHEN, CDR2 SYDVKM. CDR3 size: 14 residues. The V segment lost 2 bases and the J segment 4 bases; nucleotides outside the gene matches: 5.

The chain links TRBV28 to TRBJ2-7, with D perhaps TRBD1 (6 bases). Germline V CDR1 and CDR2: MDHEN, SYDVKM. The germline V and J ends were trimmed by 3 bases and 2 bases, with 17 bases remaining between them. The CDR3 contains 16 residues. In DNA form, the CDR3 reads TGTGCCAGCAGTTTGCCCCCAAAGCAGGGGACCTACGAGCAGTACTTC. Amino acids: CASSLPPKQGTYEQYF.

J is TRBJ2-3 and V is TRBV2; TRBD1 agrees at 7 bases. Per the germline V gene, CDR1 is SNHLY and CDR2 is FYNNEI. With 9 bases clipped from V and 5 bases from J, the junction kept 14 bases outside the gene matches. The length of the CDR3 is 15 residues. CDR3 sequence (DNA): TGTGCCAGTGCCCCCCCCCGGGACAGTCGAGATACGCAGTATTTT. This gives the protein CASAPPRDSRDTQYF.

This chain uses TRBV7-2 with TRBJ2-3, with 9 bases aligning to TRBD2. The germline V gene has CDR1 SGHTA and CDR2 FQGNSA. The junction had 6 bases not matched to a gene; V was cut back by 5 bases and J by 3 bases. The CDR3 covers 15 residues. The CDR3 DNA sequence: TGTGCCAGCAGCCCGACTAGCGGAATTACAGATACGCAGTATTTT. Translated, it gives CASSPTSGITDTQYF. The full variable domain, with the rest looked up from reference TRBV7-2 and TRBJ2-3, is GAGVSQSPSNKVTEKGKDVELRCDPISGHTALYWYRQSLGQGLEFLIYFQGNSAPDKSGLPSDRFSAERTGGSVSTLTIQRTQQEDSAVYLCASSPTSGITDTQYFGPGTRLTVL.

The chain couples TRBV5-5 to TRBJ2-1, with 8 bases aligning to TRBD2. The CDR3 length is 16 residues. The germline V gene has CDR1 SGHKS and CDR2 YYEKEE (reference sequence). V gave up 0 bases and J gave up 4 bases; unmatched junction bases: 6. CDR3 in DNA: TGTGCCAGCAGCTTGGCCTTCACTAGCGGATACAATGAGCAGTTCTTC. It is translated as CASSLAFTSGYNEQFF. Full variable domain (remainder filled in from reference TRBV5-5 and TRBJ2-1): DAGVTQSPTHLIKTRGQQVTLRCSPISGHKSVSWYQQVLGQGPQFIFQYYEKEERGRGNFPDRFSARQFPNYSSELNVNALLLGDSALYLCASSLAFTSGYNEQFFGPGTRLTVL.

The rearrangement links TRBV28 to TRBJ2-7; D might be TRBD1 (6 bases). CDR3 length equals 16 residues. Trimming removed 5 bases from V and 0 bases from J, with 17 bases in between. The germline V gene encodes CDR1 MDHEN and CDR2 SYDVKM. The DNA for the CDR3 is TGTGCCAGCAGTACCCCCCGGACAGCTTCCTCCTACGAGCAGTACTTC. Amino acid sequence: CASSTPRTASSYEQYF.

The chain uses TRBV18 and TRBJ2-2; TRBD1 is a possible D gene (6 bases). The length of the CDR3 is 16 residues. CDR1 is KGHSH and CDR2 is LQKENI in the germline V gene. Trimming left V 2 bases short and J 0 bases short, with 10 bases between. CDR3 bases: TGTGCCAGCTCACCAATGGGACAACCGAACACCGGGGAGCTGTTTTTT. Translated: CASSPMGQPNTGELFF.

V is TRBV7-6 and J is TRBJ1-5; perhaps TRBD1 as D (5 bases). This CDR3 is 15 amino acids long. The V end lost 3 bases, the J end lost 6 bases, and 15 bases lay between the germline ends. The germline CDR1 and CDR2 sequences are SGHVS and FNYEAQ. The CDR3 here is CASSLGGRLGQPQHF. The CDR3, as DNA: TGTGCCAGCAGCTTGGGGGGGAGGCTAGGTCAGCCCCAGCATTTT.

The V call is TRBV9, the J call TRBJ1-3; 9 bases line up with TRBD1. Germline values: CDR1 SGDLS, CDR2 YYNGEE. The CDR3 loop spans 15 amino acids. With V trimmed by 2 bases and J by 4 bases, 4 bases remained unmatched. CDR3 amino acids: CASSVTGTGGNTIYF. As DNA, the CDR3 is TGTGCCAGCAGCGTCACCGGGACAGGGGGAAACACCATATATTTT.

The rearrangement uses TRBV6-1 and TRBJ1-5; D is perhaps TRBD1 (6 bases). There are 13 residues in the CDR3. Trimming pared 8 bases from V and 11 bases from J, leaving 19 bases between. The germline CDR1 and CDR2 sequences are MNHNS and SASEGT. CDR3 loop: CASRHLLDSAQHF. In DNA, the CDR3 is TGTGCCAGCCGACATCTTCTGGACAGCGCCCAGCATTTT.

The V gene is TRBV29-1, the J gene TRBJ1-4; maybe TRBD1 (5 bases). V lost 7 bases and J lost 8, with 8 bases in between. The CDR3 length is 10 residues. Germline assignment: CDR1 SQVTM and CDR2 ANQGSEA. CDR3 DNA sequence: TGCAGCGCCCGGGGGGAAAAACTGTTTTTT. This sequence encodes CSARGEKLFF.

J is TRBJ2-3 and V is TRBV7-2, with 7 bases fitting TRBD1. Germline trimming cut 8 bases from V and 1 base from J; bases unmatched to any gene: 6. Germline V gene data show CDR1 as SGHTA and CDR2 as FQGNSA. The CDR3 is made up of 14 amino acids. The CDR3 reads CASLPGQRTDTQYF. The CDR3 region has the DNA TGTGCCAGCCTCCCGGGACAGCGCACAGATACGCAGTATTTT.

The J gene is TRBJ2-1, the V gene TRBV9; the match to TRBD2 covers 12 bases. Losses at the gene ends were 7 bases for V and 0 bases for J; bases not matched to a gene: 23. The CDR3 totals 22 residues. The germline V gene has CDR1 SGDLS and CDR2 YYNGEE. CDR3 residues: CASLPLGGETSGGPSSYNEQFF. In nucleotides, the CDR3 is TGTGCCAGCCTTCCCTTAGGGGGGGAGACTAGCGGGGGCCCAAGCTCCTACAATGAGCAGTTCTTC.

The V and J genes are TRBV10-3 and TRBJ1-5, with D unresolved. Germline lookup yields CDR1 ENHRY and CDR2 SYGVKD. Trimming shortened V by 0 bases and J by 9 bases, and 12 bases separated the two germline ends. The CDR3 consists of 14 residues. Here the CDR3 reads CAISESGRSTPQHF. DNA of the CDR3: TGTGCCATCAGTGAGTCTGGCAGATCAACGCCCCAGCATTTT.

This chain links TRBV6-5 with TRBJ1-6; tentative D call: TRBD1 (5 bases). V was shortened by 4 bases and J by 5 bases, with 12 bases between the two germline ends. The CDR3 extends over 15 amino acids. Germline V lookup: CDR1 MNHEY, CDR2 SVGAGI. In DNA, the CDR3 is TGTGCCAGCAGTTGGTGGGGCGGTAATAATTCACCCCTCCACTTT. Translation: CASSWWGGNNSPLHF.

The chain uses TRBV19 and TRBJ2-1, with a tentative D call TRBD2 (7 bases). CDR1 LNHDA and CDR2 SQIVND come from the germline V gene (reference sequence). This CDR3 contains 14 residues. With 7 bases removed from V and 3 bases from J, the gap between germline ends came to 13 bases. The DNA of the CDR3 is TGTGCCAGTAATGCCGGGGGGCTCTACAATGAGCAGTTCTTC. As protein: CASNAGGLYNEQFF.

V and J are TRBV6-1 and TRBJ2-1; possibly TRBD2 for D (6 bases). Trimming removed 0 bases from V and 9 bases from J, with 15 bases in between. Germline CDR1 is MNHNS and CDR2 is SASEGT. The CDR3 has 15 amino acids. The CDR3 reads CASSEALWGVPEQFF. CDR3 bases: TGTGCCAGCAGTGAAGCGCTTTGGGGGGTCCCTGAGCAGTTCTTC.

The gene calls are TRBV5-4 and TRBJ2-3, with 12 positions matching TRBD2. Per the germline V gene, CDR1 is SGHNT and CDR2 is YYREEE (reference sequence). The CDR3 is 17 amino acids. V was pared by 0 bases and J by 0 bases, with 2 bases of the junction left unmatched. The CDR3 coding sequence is TGTGCCAGCAGCTTGGATGGGACTAGCGGGAGCACAGATACGCAGTATTTT. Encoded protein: CASSLDGTSGSTDTQYF.

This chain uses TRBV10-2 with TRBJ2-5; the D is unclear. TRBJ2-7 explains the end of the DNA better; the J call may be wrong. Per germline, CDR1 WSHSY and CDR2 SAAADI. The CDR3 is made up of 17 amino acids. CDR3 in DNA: TGCGCCAGCAGTGAGTCCCACGGTAGCCCAAACGCCTACGAGCAGTACTTC. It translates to CASSESHGSPNAYEQYF.

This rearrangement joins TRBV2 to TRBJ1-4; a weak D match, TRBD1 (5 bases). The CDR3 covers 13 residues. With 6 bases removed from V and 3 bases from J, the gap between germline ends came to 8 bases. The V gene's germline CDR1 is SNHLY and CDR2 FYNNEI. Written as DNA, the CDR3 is TGTGCCAGCAGCGGGGGGGCTAATGAAAAACTGTTTTTT. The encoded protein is CASSGGANEKLFF.

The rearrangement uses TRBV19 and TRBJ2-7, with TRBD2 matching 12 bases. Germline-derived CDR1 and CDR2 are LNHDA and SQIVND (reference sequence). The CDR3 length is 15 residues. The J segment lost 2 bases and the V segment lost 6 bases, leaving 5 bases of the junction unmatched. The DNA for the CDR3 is TGTGCCAGTAGGACTAGCGGGGGCCACCCCTACGAGCAGTACTTC. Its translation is CASRTSGGHPYEQYF.

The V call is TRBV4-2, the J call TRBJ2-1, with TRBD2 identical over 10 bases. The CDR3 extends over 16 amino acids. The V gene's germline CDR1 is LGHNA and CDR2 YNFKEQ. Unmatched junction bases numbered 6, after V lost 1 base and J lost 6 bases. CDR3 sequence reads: CASSQVAGGGGNEQFF. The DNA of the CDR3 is TGTGCCAGCAGCCAAGTAGCGGGGGGTGGTGGCAATGAGCAGTTCTTC.

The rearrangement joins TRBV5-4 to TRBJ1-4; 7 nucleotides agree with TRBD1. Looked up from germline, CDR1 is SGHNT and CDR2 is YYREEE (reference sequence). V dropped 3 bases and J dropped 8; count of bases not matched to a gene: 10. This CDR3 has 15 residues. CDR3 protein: CASSSKQGPGEKLFF. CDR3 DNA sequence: TGTGCCAGCAGCTCCAAACAGGGGCCTGGGGAAAAACTGTTTTTT.

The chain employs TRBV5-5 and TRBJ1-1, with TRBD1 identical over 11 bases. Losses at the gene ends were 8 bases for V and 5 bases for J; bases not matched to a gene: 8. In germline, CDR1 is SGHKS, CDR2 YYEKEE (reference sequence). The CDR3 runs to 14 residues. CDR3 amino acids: CASVPGQGGTEAFF. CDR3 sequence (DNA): TGTGCCAGTGTGCCGGGACAGGGGGGAACTGAAGCTTTCTTT.

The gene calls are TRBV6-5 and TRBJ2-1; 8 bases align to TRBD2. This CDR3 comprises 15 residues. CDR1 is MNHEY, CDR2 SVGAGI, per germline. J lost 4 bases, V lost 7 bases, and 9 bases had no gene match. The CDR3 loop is CASMVAGQGYNEQFF. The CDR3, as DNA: TGTGCCAGCATGGTAGCGGGGCAGGGATACAATGAGCAGTTCTTC.

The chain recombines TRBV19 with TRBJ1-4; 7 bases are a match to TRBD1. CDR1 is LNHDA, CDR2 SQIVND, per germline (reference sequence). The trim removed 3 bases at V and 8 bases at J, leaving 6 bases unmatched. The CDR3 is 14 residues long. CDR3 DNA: TGTGCCAGTAGTATTGGAGGGGGACAGGAAAAACTGTTTTTT. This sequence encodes CASSIGGGQEKLFF. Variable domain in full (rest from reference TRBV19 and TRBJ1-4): DGGITQSPKYLFRKEGQNVTLSCEQNLNHDAMYWYRQDPGQGLRLIYYSQIVNDFQKGDIAEGYSVSREKKESFPLTVTSAQKNPTAFYLCASSIGGGQEKLFFGSGTQLSVL.

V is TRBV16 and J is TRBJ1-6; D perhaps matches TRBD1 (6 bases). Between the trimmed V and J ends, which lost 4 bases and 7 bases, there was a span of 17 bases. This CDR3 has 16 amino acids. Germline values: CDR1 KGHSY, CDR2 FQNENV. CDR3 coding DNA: TGTGCCAGCAGCCGTACCGGACAGTTTCCAAATTCACCCCTCCACTTT. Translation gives CASSRTGQFPNSPLHF.

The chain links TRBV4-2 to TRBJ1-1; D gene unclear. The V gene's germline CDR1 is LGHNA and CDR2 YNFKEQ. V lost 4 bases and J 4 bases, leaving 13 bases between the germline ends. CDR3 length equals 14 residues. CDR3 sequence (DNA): TGTGCCAGCAGCCCGCGGGCCGAGGGCACTGAAGCTTTCTTT. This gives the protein CASSPRAEGTEAFF.

The CDR3 coding sequence is TGCAGCGTTGAAGGTCAGTTGGGCTACACCTTC. It specifies CSVEGQLGYTF. The chain is built from TRBV29-1 and TRBJ1-2; D unresolved. V lost 1 base and J 8 bases, leaving 8 bases between the germline ends. Germline V gene sequence: CDR1 SQVTM, CDR2 ANQGSEA. The CDR3 is 11 residues long. The whole variable domain, remainder taken from reference TRBV29-1 and TRBJ1-2, is SAVISQKPSRDICQRGTSLTIQCQVDSQVTMMFWYRQQPGQSLTLIATANQGSEATYESGFVIDKFPISRPNLTFSTLTVSNMSPEDSSIYLCSVEGQLGYTFGSGTRLTVV.